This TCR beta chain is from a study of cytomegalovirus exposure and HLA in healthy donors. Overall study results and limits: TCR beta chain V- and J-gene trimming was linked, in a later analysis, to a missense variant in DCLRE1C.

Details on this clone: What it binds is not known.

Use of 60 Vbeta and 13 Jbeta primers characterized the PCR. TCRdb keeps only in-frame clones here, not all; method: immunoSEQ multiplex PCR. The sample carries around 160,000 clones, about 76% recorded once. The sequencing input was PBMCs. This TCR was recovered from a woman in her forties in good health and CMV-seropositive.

In nucleotides, the CDR3 is TGTGCCAGCAGCCAAGATCGGGGACAGGTCTACAATGAGCAGTTCTTC. This translates into CASSQDRGQVYNEQFF. The rearrangement uses TRBV14 and TRBJ2-1, with 8 bases identical to TRBD1. Germline-derived CDR1 and CDR2 are SGHDN and FVKESK. Trimming at V came to 0 bases and at J to 3 bases, leaving 4 bases not matched to a gene. The CDR3 runs 16 residues.